This passage covers 13 T cell receptor beta chains from one sample sequenced in a study of Ad26.COV2.S vaccination and SARS-CoV-2 variants (dated by TCRdb to the early 2020s). The protocol used for the library was the immunoSEQ multiplex PCR assay. TCRdb obtained this table from immuneACCESS and retained in-frame rearrangements with V and J assigned. These tables miss some clones; where compared with another copy, unresolved V genes account for less than half of the shortfall, and the remainder is unexplained. This sample has around 420,000 clones in its table, and approximately 90% of those were observed once. About 3.5% of the sample is in the top ten clones. The intended sense of this specimen's treatment or condition label: over 15 received Ad26.COV2.S at low or high dose, single or two shots; a few received placebo; per-sample allocation not given. For vaccine and placebo recipients, repertoires were sequenced using samples collected on day 63 after the first injection.

The input for sequencing was peripheral blood, taken in a trial of Ad26.COV2.S vaccine versus placebo. The receptor source for this set is a person between 18 and 59 years old who received the Ad26.COV2.S COVID-19 vaccine or a placebo.

The genes are TRBV7-3 and TRBJ1-2, with D possibly TRBD1 on 5 matching bases. With 5 bases removed from V and 1 base from J, the gap between germline ends came to 11 bases. CDR3 length: 14 residues. Germline V gene lookup returns CDR1 SGHTA and CDR2 FQGTGA. This chain's CDR3 is CASSPSGGNYGYTF. CDR3 nucleotides: TGTGCCAGCAGCCCCTCTGGGGGTAACTATGGCTACACCTTC.

The chain employs TRBV6-1 and TRBJ1-5; D is undetermined. Per germline, CDR1 MNHNS and CDR2 SASEGT. Deletions cut 1 base from V and 2 bases from J, with 9 bases between. This CDR3 is built from 15 residues. This CDR3 reads CASSEVGRGNQPQHF. The CDR3 DNA reads TGTGCCAGCAGTGAAGTCGGCAGAGGCAATCAGCCCCAGCATTTT.

The chain combines TRBV19 with TRBJ2-7; perhaps D is TRBD1 or TRBD2 (5 bases each). The CDR3 spans 15 residues. Trimming cost V 5 bases and J 4 bases, with 18 bases left between them. Per the germline V gene, CDR1 is LNHDA and CDR2 is SQIVND (reference sequence). CDR3 loop: CASSYFSGRGYEQYF. In DNA form, the CDR3 reads TGTGCCAGTAGTTATTTTTCGGGACGGGGATACGAGCAGTACTTC.

The rearrangement joins TRBV7-8 to TRBJ2-7; D gene ambiguous. Trimming left V 5 bases short and J 4 bases short, with 6 bases between. Germline values: CDR1 SGHVS, CDR2 FQNEAQ. The CDR3 length is 11 residues. This chain's CDR3 is CASSPLYEQYF. CDR3 nucleotide sequence: TGTGCCAGCAGCCCGCTATACGAGCAGTACTTC.

The chain has TRBV9 and TRBJ2-1; tentative D call: TRBD1 (5 bases). V was trimmed by 3 bases and J by 4 bases, leaving 14 bases between them. The CDR3 covers 15 residues. Germline assignment: CDR1 SGDLS and CDR2 YYNGEE. CDR3 sequence reads: CASSDRTSAYNEQFF. CDR3 in DNA: TGTGCCAGCAGCGATAGGACATCGGCTTACAATGAGCAGTTCTTC.

The chain carries TRBV18 and TRBJ2-1; D remains unclear. Germline CDR1 is KGHSH and CDR2 is LQKENI. This CDR3 has 14 residues. V was trimmed by 1 base and J by 5 bases, leaving 9 bases between them. CDR3 sequence (DNA): TGTGCCAGCTCACCACAATCGGCTGACAATGAGCAGTTCTTC. Translating gives CASSPQSADNEQFF.

V usage is TRBV18 and J usage is TRBJ1-3; D ambiguous. The germline V gene encodes CDR1 KGHSH and CDR2 LQKENI. With 2 bases removed from V and 0 bases from J, the gap between germline ends came to 8 bases. CDR3 length: 15 amino acids. The CDR3 loop reads CASSPSWVSGNTIYF. The CDR3 coding sequence is TGTGCCAGCTCACCATCCTGGGTCTCTGGAAACACCATATATTTT.

The rearrangement uses TRBV6-6 and TRBJ1-3; D gene unclear. The germline V and J ends were trimmed by 2 bases and 2 bases, with 10 bases remaining between them. Germline values: CDR1 MNHNY, CDR2 SVGAGI (reference sequence). The CDR3 runs 15 residues. The CDR3 loop is CASSYPGNTGNTIYF. The DNA for the CDR3 is TGTGCCAGCAGTTACCCCGGGAATACTGGAAACACCATATATTTT.

This clone has just one count. The V gene is TRBV7-9, the J gene TRBJ2-1; tentatively, D is TRBD1 or TRBD2 (5 bases each). V dropped 3 bases and J dropped 0 bases, with 21 bases sitting between them. The CDR3 has 19 amino acids. From germline, CDR1 is SEHNR and CDR2 FQNEAQ (reference sequence). CDR3 bases: TGTGCCAGCAGCTTCGCCACCTGGGACGGTATATACTCCTACAATGAGCAGTTCTTC. Amino acid sequence: CASSFATWDGIYSYNEQFF.

The chain is built from TRBV7-6 and TRBJ2-3; TRBD2 might be the D (7 bases). CDR1 is SGHVS and CDR2 is FNYEAQ in the germline V gene. Trimming cost V 5 bases and J 2 bases, with 20 bases left between them. The CDR3 consists of 17 residues. The CDR3 region has the DNA TGTGCCAGCAGCCCAAGCCACAGGGAGGGTGACACAGATACGCAGTATTTT. Its translation is CASSPSHREGDTDTQYF.

This clone was seen a single time. V and J are TRBV2 and TRBJ2-7; weak D call: TRBD2 (5 bases). Germline CDR1 reads SNHLY; CDR2 reads FYNNEI. V gave up 5 bases and J gave up 3 bases, with 14 bases separating them. The CDR3 length is 14 residues. In DNA, the CDR3 is TGTGCCAGCAGTTCGGGGTTGGGGAACTACGAGCAGTACTTC. Protein sequence: CASSSGLGNYEQYF.

V gene TRBV6-9 combines with J gene TRBJ2-2; tentative D call: TRBD1 (6 bases). Germline CDR1 MNHGY, CDR2 SVAAGI. V lost 4 bases and J 3 bases, leaving 9 bases between the germline ends. The CDR3 is made up of 14 amino acids. The CDR3 spells CASSSGQYTGELFF. CDR3 in DNA: TGTGCCAGCAGTTCTGGACAGTACACCGGGGAGCTGTTTTTT.

The chain joins TRBV19 to TRBJ2-2; no clear D. The CDR3 covers 15 residues. Trimming pared 2 bases from V and 0 bases from J, leaving 7 bases between. CDR1 LNHDA and CDR2 SQIVND come from the germline V gene (reference sequence). The CDR3: CASSIYYSNTGELFF. The CDR3 nucleotides are TGTGCCAGTAGTATATACTACTCGAACACCGGGGAGCTGTTTTTT. Using reference TRBV19 and TRBJ2-2 for the parts outside the CDR3, the full variable domain is DGGITQSPKYLFRKEGQNVTLSCEQNLNHDAMYWYRQDPGQGLRLIYYSQIVNDFQKGDIAEGYSVSREKKESFPLTVTSAQKNPTAFYLCASSIYYSNTGELFFGEGSRLTVL.